Sequencing of this T cell receptor (beta chain) was carried out in a study of cytomegalovirus exposure and HLA in healthy donors. Study-wide points: Overall, approximately 150 TCR beta chains were annotated as cytomegalovirus-associated. Solely CMV serostatus was available to characterize immune exposure. Per a prior analysis, the majority of TCR beta V segments were productive roughly 90% or roughly 30% of the time.

Germline values: CDR1 SGHNT, CDR2 YENEEA. The V end lost 5 bases, the J end lost 5 bases, and 18 bases lay between the germline ends. The CDR3 spans 15 residues. Primers for the PCR totalled 60 Vbeta and 13 Jbeta. The repertoire was sequenced with immunoSEQ multiplex PCR; TCRdb's copy has only in-frame clones and lacks some. Of some 140,000 clones detected, over 60% appear once; the ten largest clones hold less than 1.5%. A word on this clone: What it binds is unknown.

The sequence was obtained from a male donor in good health and CMV-seropositive. The sample comprised PBMCs. V usage is TRBV11-3 and J usage is TRBJ2-5; tentative D call: TRBD2 (6 bases). In DNA form, the CDR3 reads TGTGCCAGCAGCAGAGGCAGGTTGGGACTGGAGACCCAGTACTTC. Amino acids: CASSRGRLGLETQYF.